The sequence of this T cell receptor (beta chain) was determined in a study of T cells after yellow fever vaccination. They built TCR cDNA with 5'RACE template switching, a step that put in a universal primer site and UMIs. MiXCR, run by TCRdb on the 5' RACE reads, gives a single entry per CDR3 protein. The sample contains 350,000 to 450,000 distinct CDR3 sequences, 6% to 8% of which appear only once. Notes on the study in general: Reappearing after the booster were most of the clones from primary vaccination (about 96% CD4, approximately 89% CD8). Just a small share of clonotypes turned up in the CD4 compartment as well as the CD8 compartment.

As for this clonotype: Antigen specificity is unknown.

The CDR3 is 14 amino acids. Germline V lookup: CDR1 GTSNPN, CDR2 SVGIG (reference sequence). V was pared by 7 bases and J by 0 bases, with 14 bases between. The rearrangement joins TRBV30 to TRBJ2-3, with D unresolved. The sample here was PBMCs, taken 5 days after the yellow fever booster vaccination. The sequence derives from a man in his thirties or forties who received the YFV17D yellow fever vaccine. CDR3: CASMGRPSTDTQYF. The CDR3, as DNA: TGTGCCTCCATGGGCAGGCCGAGCACAGATACGCAGTATTTT.